These T cell receptor beta chains were read from a single sample in a study of control samples from healthy donors and cancer patients. Clones were sequenced by immunoSEQ multiplex PCR, and TCRdb holds only the in-frame ones, with some missing. The sample has some 150,000 clones, around 94% seen once. Sequencing input: blood. The receptors here all came from a man between 40 and 49 years old in good health. The conserved cysteine and the conserved F or W are not part of the CDR3 here. Fields, in order: clone size, V gene, CDR3 protein. The size entry is marked missing in some rows and otherwise reads once, few, many or a size class.

. TRBV5-4 ASSLLGAIPYNEQF
once TRBV5-1 ASSETTGGETQY
. TRBV2 ASSESGLAGNTGELF
. TRBV20-1 STSSYEQY
. TRBV28 ASSLGNTQY
. TRBV9 ASSPTTGLNYGYT
. TRBV9 ASSAPVDSLKTEAF
. TRBV24-1 ATSDSRGEQY
. TRBV27 ASSLSVAVNTEAF
. TRBV5-1 ASSPPKTGGADEQY
. TRBV9 ASSGLAGGRTGELF
few TRBV7-9 ASSLSLGTEAF
once TRBV15 ATSRSRGTGALDTQY
. TRBV6-5 ASSYSRAGKEETQY
. TRBV9 ASSVGGAEAF
. TRBV4-2 ASSQRGLDSNEQF
. TRBV7-9 ASSLVAGTFTDTQY
. TRBV19 ASNGVEPPTYESRWPNSYEQY
. TRBV28 ASSLPADYGYT
. TRBV5-4 ASREMLGGYGYT
. TRBV6-5 ASSYSEGLSTYEQY
few TRBV5-4 ASSRARSGDNYGYT
. TRBV5-1 ASSSTARGAKGTNEQY
. TRBV27 ASSLRGDEQY
. TRBV2 ASRDSNYGYT
. TRBV7-8 ASSRRTGELF
. TRBV11-2 ASSLGGRTDTQY